The 19 T cell receptor beta chains below come from one sample, sequenced in a study of blood T cell repertoires in COVID-19. The repertoire was sequenced with immunoSEQ multiplex PCR; TCRdb's copy has only in-frame clones and lacks some. Here the sample spans some 220,000 clones, over 60% being singletons. Sequenced sample: peripheral blood. Every receptor here comes from a woman in her sixties or seventies with acute or convalescent COVID-19.

This clone came up a few times. The rearrangement uses TRBV19 and TRBJ2-3; a weak D match, TRBD2 (7 bases). Germline assignment: CDR1 LNHDA and CDR2 SQIVND (reference sequence). The CDR3 extends over 17 amino acids. Trimming left V 0 bases short and J 4 bases short, with 17 bases between. The CDR3, as DNA: TGTGCCAGTAGTATAGAGCGGCGCGGGGGCTGGGCAGATACGCAGTATTTT. Translation: CASSIERRGGWADTQYF.

The chain has TRBV29-1 and TRBJ2-1, with 7 positions matching TRBD1. CDR3 length: 15 amino acids. The V segment lost 5 bases and the J segment 9 bases; nucleotides outside the gene matches: 16. Germline CDR1 is SQVTM and CDR2 is ANQGSEA. CDR3 nucleotide sequence: TGCAGCGTTACGAAACCTGGGACAGTTAGGGCTGAGCAGTTCTTC. This gives the protein CSVTKPGTVRAEQFF.

This rearrangement joins TRBV9 to TRBJ1-2; D might be TRBD1 (5 bases). This CDR3 spans 13 amino acids. V was shortened by 2 bases and J by 4 bases, with 9 bases between the two germline ends. Germline V gene sequence: CDR1 SGDLS, CDR2 YYNGEE. The CDR3 nucleotides are TGTGCCAGCAGCGTGGGGGAGGCCTATGGCTACACCTTC. Residues: CASSVGEAYGYTF.

The chain employs TRBV27 and TRBJ1-2; D call uncertain. V lost 0 bases, J lost 0 bases, and 11 bases lay in between. Germline V gives CDR1 MNHEY, CDR2 SMNVEV (reference sequence). The CDR3 runs 16 residues. CDR3 in DNA: TGTGCCAGCAGTTTATCGTGGGCAGAGTCTAACTATGGCTACACCTTC. It is translated as CASSLSWAESNYGYTF.

This clone showed up just a few times. The chain uses TRBV5-6 and TRBJ1-3, with TRBD1 as a possible D gene (6 bases). V was clipped by 1 base and J by 5 bases, with 13 bases between them. CDR3 size: 15 residues. CDR1 and CDR2 (germline): SGHDT, YYEEEE. As DNA, the CDR3 is TGTGCCAGCAGCTTGAGGATGGGGGCAAGAAACACCATATATTTT. The encoded protein is CASSLRMGARNTIYF.

The genes are TRBV28 and TRBJ2-7; 9 bases map to TRBD1. V lost 6 bases to trimming and J lost 4 bases; unmatched junction nucleotides: 7. Germline CDR1 reads MDHEN; CDR2 reads SYDVKM. This CDR3 is 14 amino acids long. CDR3: CASRGQGRSYEQYF. CDR3 DNA sequence: TGTGCCAGCAGAGGACAGGGGAGATCATACGAGCAGTACTTC.

The J gene is TRBJ2-7, the V gene TRBV5-6; D unclear. Germline V gene lookup returns CDR1 SGHDT and CDR2 YYEEEE. The V and J ends lost 4 bases and 2 bases respectively, with 10 bases between them. The CDR3 has 13 amino acids. Here the CDR3 DNA reads TGTGCCAGCAGCCCGTCCGGTCCCTACGAGCAGTACTTC. It yields the protein CASSPSGPYEQYF.

This clone was seen only a few times. The V gene is TRBV11-2, the J gene TRBJ2-2, with D perhaps TRBD2 (6 bases). The CDR3 runs to 14 residues. Germline lookup yields CDR1 SGHAT and CDR2 FQNNGV. Deletions cut 1 base from V and 5 bases from J, with 8 bases between. The CDR3 region is CASSLARGTGELFF. DNA for the CDR3: TGTGCCAGCAGCTTAGCACGGGGGACCGGGGAGCTGTTTTTT.

The V gene is TRBV6-5, the J gene TRBJ1-2; D gene uncertain. Between the trimmed V and J ends, which lost 6 bases and 0 bases, there was a span of 5 bases. The CDR3 runs to 12 residues. In germline, CDR1 is MNHEY, CDR2 SVGAGI. CDR3: CASRGANYGYTF. The CDR3 nucleotides are TGTGCCAGCAGGGGAGCTAACTATGGCTACACCTTC.

The V call is TRBV2, the J call TRBJ2-7, with a tentative D call TRBD1 (5 bases). CDR1 SNHLY and CDR2 FYNNEI come from the germline V gene. Deletions cut 5 bases from V and 11 bases from J, with 25 bases between. The CDR3 covers 15 residues. The CDR3 coding sequence is TGTGCCAGCAGTTTGGCAGCACTCCTCACCCCCAGGGAGTACTTC. It yields the protein CASSLAALLTPREYF.

The chain combines TRBV7-2 with TRBJ2-3, with 11 bases that match TRBD2. Germline-derived CDR1 and CDR2 are SGHTA and FQGNSA. Trimming cost V 4 bases and J 7 bases; bases outside gene matches: 7. This CDR3 is built from 15 residues. CDR3 in amino acids: CASSSPSGGRNTQYF. The CDR3 nucleotides read TGTGCCAGCAGCTCGCCTAGCGGGGGGCGGAATACGCAGTATTTT. Based on the CDR3 plus reference TRBV7-2 and TRBJ2-3, the full variable domain is GAGVSQSPSNKVTEKGKDVELRCDPISGHTALYWYRQSLGQGLEFLIYFQGNSAPDKSGLPSDRFSAERTGGSVSTLTIQRTQQEDSAVYLCASSSPSGGRNTQYFGPGTRLTVL.

This clone was found a few times. The chain links TRBV7-6 to TRBJ2-7; TRBD1 aligns across 11 bases. Germline V gene data show CDR1 as SGHVS and CDR2 as FNYEAQ. With V trimmed by 4 bases and J by 4 bases, 6 bases remained unmatched. The CDR3 loop spans 15 amino acids. This chain's CDR3 is CASSSGQGAGYEQYF. CDR3 nucleotide sequence: TGTGCCAGCAGCTCCGGACAGGGGGCGGGGTACGAGCAGTACTTC.

The rearrangement uses TRBV6-2 or TRBV6-3 and TRBJ1-5; 7 bases map to TRBD1. The length of the CDR3 is 14 residues. With 2 bases clipped from V and 5 bases from J, the junction kept 3 bases outside the gene matches. From germline, CDR1 is MNHEY and CDR2 SVGEGT. CDR3 nucleotide sequence: TGTGCCAGCAGTTACCGGGACAGCTATCAGCCCCAGCATTTT. It is translated as CASSYRDSYQPQHF.

The chain is built from TRBV5-1 and TRBJ1-6; no reliable D call. Trimming removed 3 bases at V and 4 bases at J, with 11 bases between. The CDR3 consists of 15 residues. Germline V gives CDR1 SGHRS, CDR2 YFSETQ. The CDR3 coding sequence is TGCGCCAGCAGCTCCTCCGGGAGATATAATTCACCCCTCCACTTT. Protein product: CASSSSGRYNSPLHF.

This rearrangement joins TRBV7-2 to TRBJ2-1; TRBD2 matches 14 bases. The junction had 5 bases not matched to a gene; V was cut back by 4 bases and J by 6 bases. Germline V gene lookup returns CDR1 SGHTA and CDR2 FQGNSA. The CDR3 runs 16 residues. As DNA, the CDR3 is TGTGCCAGCAGCTCCGGACTAGCGGGGGGATCCAATGAGCAGTTCTTC. Translated, it gives CASSSGLAGGSNEQFF.

CDR3 amino acids: CATSHRGRGTDTQYF. The CDR3 nucleotides are TGTGCCACCTCTCACAGGGGGCGCGGCACAGATACGCAGTATTTT. V and J are TRBV24-1 and TRBJ2-3; TRBD1 matches 9 bases. The germline CDR1 and CDR2 sequences are KGHDR and SFDVKD. This CDR3 is built from 15 residues. Germline trimming cut 9 bases from V and 1 base from J; bases unmatched to any gene: 7.

This clone was seen just once. The chain joins TRBV12-3 or TRBV12-4 to TRBJ1-1; possibly TRBD1 for D (5 bases). Deletions cut 6 bases from V and 7 bases from J, with 15 bases between. The CDR3 consists of 13 residues. Here the CDR3 reads CASSYNLGGEAFF. CDR3 in DNA: TGTGCCAGCAGCTATAACCTGGGGGGTGAAGCTTTCTTT.

The rearrangement uses TRBV7-9 and TRBJ2-7; 8 nucleotides line up with TRBD1. Per the germline V gene, CDR1 is SEHNR and CDR2 is FQNEAQ (reference sequence). J lost 4 bases, V lost 5 bases, and 7 bases had no gene match. The CDR3 extends over 14 amino acids. The CDR3 bases are TGTGCCAGCAGCATAGGGACAGGTTGGTACGAGCAGTACTTC. It yields the protein CASSIGTGWYEQYF.

This clone has a single count. As DNA, the CDR3 is TGTGCCAGCAGTTACCAGCGGGGAGGGCGAGAGACCCAGTACTTC. Encoded protein: CASSYQRGGRETQYF. This chain connects TRBV6-2 or TRBV6-3 to TRBJ2-5; TRBD2 aligns across 7 bases. Germline CDR1 is MNHEY and CDR2 is SVGEGT. Trimming at V came to 2 bases and at J to 4 bases, leaving 7 bases not matched to a gene. This CDR3 contains 15 residues.